These 16 T cell receptor beta chains were sequenced from one sample in a study of blood T cell repertoires in COVID-19 (TCRdb year 2020). Library construction relied on the immunoSEQ multiplex PCR assay. TCRdb stores this immuneACCESS table with in-frame sequences only. Part of the clones is absent; in the studies checked, under half of the shortfall reflects unresolved V genes, and no reason is known for the rest. The sample records over 150,000 clones, roughly 88% of which are singletons. The ten largest account for 6% to 7% of the sample. Sequenced material: peripheral blood. These receptors were collected from a woman between 40 and 50 years old with COVID-19, enrolled during active disease.

This clone turned up a few times. The chain is built from TRBV24-1 and TRBJ1-4; tentative D call: TRBD1 (5 bases). CDR3 length: 15 amino acids. V was cut by 2 bases and J by 3 bases, with 9 bases left in between. Germline CDR1 and CDR2: KGHDR and SFDVKD. CDR3 in amino acids: CATSDSGLANEKLFF. The CDR3 region has the DNA TGTGCCACCAGTGATTCAGGGTTGGCTAATGAAAAACTGTTTTTT.

The chain uses TRBV15 and TRBJ1-2, with a tentative D call TRBD1 (5 bases). V was clipped by 5 bases and J by 4 bases, with 11 bases between them. Germline V gene data show CDR1 as LNHNV and CDR2 as YYDKDF (reference sequence). The CDR3 has 13 residues. Here the CDR3 DNA reads TGTGCCACCAGCGGAACCCAGGGCTATGGCTACACCTTC. This codes for CATSGTQGYGYTF.

The chain recombines TRBV5-1 with TRBJ2-3, with D maybe TRBD2 (5 bases). Germline lookup yields CDR1 SGHRS and CDR2 YFSETQ. V dropped 4 bases and J dropped 2 bases, with 8 bases sitting between them. The CDR3 spans 13 residues. The CDR3 is CASSPGNTDTQYF. The CDR3, as DNA: TGCGCCAGCAGCCCGGGAAACACAGATACGCAGTATTTT.

The chain joins TRBV9 to TRBJ1-1; TRBD1 matches at 7 bases. V was pared by 3 bases and J by 4 bases, with 9 bases of the junction left unmatched. This CDR3 contains 15 residues. In germline, CDR1 is SGDLS, CDR2 YYNGEE. In DNA, the CDR3 is TGTGCCAGCAGCGCCTCAGACAGGGTGGTCACTGAAGCTTTCTTT. The encoded protein is CASSASDRVVTEAFF.

This chain links TRBV7-6 with TRBJ1-1, with D possibly matching TRBD1 (5 bases). Trimming took 6 bases from V and 1 from J, leaving 6 bases between them. Germline lookup yields CDR1 SGHVS and CDR2 FNYEAQ. The CDR3 totals 12 residues. Here the CDR3 reads CASRQGNTEAFF. The CDR3 bases are TGTGCCAGCAGGCAGGGGAACACTGAAGCTTTCTTT.

V usage is TRBV7-8 and J usage is TRBJ2-7; 8 bases match TRBD2. The CDR3 runs to 13 residues. Per the germline V gene, CDR1 is SGHVS and CDR2 is FQNEAQ. The trim removed 6 bases at V and 7 bases at J, leaving 8 bases unmatched. The CDR3 protein is CASRAGAGNEQYF. The CDR3 DNA reads as TGTGCCAGCAGAGCGGGAGCGGGTAATGAGCAGTACTTC. The complete variable domain, with remaining parts taken from reference TRBV7-8 and TRBJ2-7, reads GAGVSQSPRYKVAKRGQDVALRCDPISGHVSLFWYQQALGQGPEFLTYFQNEAQLDKSGLPSDRFFAERPEGSVSTLKIQRTQQEDSAVYLCASRAGAGNEQYFGPGTRLTVT.

The chain uses TRBV24-1 and TRBJ1-5; 10 nucleotides line up with TRBD1. CDR1 and CDR2 from the germline V gene are KGHDR and SFDVKD. The CDR3 totals 18 residues. Unmatched junction bases numbered 11, after V lost 7 bases and J lost 0 bases. This chain's CDR3 is CATSADRGLGYSNQPQHF. Here the CDR3 DNA reads TGTGCCACCAGCGCCGACAGGGGGCTGGGGTATAGCAATCAGCCCCAGCATTTT.

The rearrangement links TRBV7-8 to TRBJ1-1; TRBD1 might be the D (5 bases). The CDR3 extends over 13 amino acids. The germline CDR1 and CDR2 sequences are SGHVS and FQNEAQ. The germline V and J ends were trimmed by 10 bases and 0 bases, with 12 bases remaining between them. CDR3 in DNA: TGTGCCACCCTGAGACAGCTGAACACTGAAGCTTTCTTT. It is translated as CATLRQLNTEAFF.

This chain joins TRBV27 and TRBJ2-7, with D perhaps matching TRBD1 (5 bases). V was cut by 6 bases and J by 2 bases, with 11 bases left in between. This CDR3 contains 13 residues. Germline V gene sequence: CDR1 MNHEY, CDR2 SMNVEV (reference sequence). CDR3 sequence reads: CASRQDRPYEQYF. The CDR3, as DNA: TGTGCCAGCAGACAGGATAGGCCCTACGAGCAGTACTTC.

V is TRBV5-8 and J is TRBJ2-7; TRBD1 aligns across 12 bases. This CDR3 has 15 residues. Germline loops: CDR1 SGHTS, CDR2 YDEGEE. V trimming: 4 bases; J trimming: 5 bases; junction bases outside the gene matches: 7. CDR3 DNA: TGTGCCAGCAGCCCCGGGACAGGGGGCGCCGACGAGCAGTACTTC. Its translation: CASSPGTGGADEQYF.

This rearrangement joins TRBV19 to TRBJ1-4; 8 bases are a match to TRBD1. This CDR3 region has 14 residues. The J segment lost 6 bases and the V segment lost 8 bases, leaving 8 bases of the junction unmatched. Germline CDR1 is LNHDA and CDR2 is SQIVND (reference sequence). CDR3 loop: CASGAGGGDEKLFF. CDR3 DNA sequence: TGTGCCAGTGGAGCAGGGGGCGGAGATGAAAAACTGTTTTTT.

This clone has just one count. V and J are TRBV7-9 and TRBJ1-3; D unresolved. The germline gives CDR1 SEHNR, CDR2 FQNEAQ (reference sequence). There are 15 residues in the CDR3. Trimming took off 4 bases at V and 3 bases at J, with 13 bases between the two ends. Here the CDR3 reads CASSSPAAGGNTIYF. The CDR3 DNA sequence: TGTGCCAGCAGCTCTCCGGCGGCGGGTGGAAACACCATATATTTT.

Points on this clone: This CDR3 is also generated by other DNA sequences in the sample. The chain is built from TRBV18 and TRBJ2-5; 10 bases align to TRBD1. The CDR3 sequence is 13 residues long. Trimming cost V 6 bases and J 5 bases; bases outside gene matches: 3. Per the germline V gene, CDR1 is KGHSH and CDR2 is LQKENI. Written as DNA, the CDR3 is TGTGCCAGCTCCCCGGGACAGGGGGAGACCCAGTACTTC. As protein: CASSPGQGETQYF.

The chain uses TRBV7-8 and TRBJ1-6, with 7 bases aligning to TRBD1. This CDR3 is built from 14 residues. With 5 bases clipped from V and 11 bases from J, the junction kept 9 bases outside the gene matches. Germline V CDR1 and CDR2: SGHVS, FQNEAQ. Here the CDR3 reads CASSEGQNRPPLHF. As DNA, the CDR3 is TGTGCCAGCAGCGAGGGACAGAATCGGCCACCCCTCCACTTT.

The rearrangement links TRBV9 to TRBJ2-3; D gene uncertain. CDR1 SGDLS and CDR2 YYNGEE come from the germline V gene. V gave up 2 bases and J gave up 5 bases, with 12 bases separating them. The CDR3 length is 14 residues. The CDR3 sequence: CASSVASVGDTQYF. CDR3 coding DNA: TGTGCCAGCAGCGTGGCGAGCGTTGGAGATACGCAGTATTTT. Supplemented by reference TRBV9 and TRBJ2-3, the full variable domain reads DSGVTQTPKHLITATGQRVTLRCSPRSGDLSVYWYQQSLDQGLQFLIQYYNGEERAKGNILERFSAQQFPDLHSELNLSSLELGDSALYFCASSVASVGDTQYFGPGTRLTVL.

V usage is TRBV5-1 and J usage is TRBJ1-2, with TRBD1 identical over 7 bases. The CDR3 is made up of 13 amino acids. Germline CDR1 SGHRS, CDR2 YFSETQ. The trim removed 1 base at V and 4 bases at J, leaving 1 base unmatched. This CDR3 is CASSLPGGYGYTF. The CDR3 nucleotides are TGCGCCAGCAGCTTGCCAGGGGGCTATGGCTACACCTTC.